Listed here are 8 T cell receptor beta chains from one sample, sequenced in a study of shared clonotypes between healthy human individuals. Here immunoSEQ multiplex PCR was the method, and the copy in TCRdb shows in-frame clones only, minus some. The profile shows approximately 340,000 clones, about 73% of them singletons. The source material was memory CD4+ T cells sorted from blood. As to subset: CD45RA-negative fraction. Receptor source: a young man in good health.

This chain links TRBV5-1 with TRBJ2-3; weak D call: TRBD2 (7 bases). This CDR3 is 18 amino acids long. Germline CDR1 SGHRS, CDR2 YFSETQ. Trimming removed 0 bases at V and 1 base at J, with 18 bases between. The CDR3 region is CASSLAGGVGARTDTQYF. The CDR3 coding sequence is TGCGCCAGCAGCTTGGCGGGAGGAGTGGGGGCCCGCACAGATACGCAGTATTTT.

The chain employs TRBV11-3 and TRBJ2-7; tentatively, D is TRBD1 (5 bases). There are 14 residues in the CDR3. Trimming stripped 1 base from V and 6 bases from J, with 13 bases between. Per the germline V gene, CDR1 is SGHNT and CDR2 is YENEEA. The CDR3 is CASSLGGGGAEQYF. CDR3 in DNA: TGTGCCAGCAGCTTAGGAGGCGGTGGGGCCGAGCAGTACTTC. Together with reference TRBV11-3 and TRBJ2-7, the CDR3 gives the full variable domain: EAGVVQSPRYKIIEKKQPVAFWCNPISGHNTLYWYLQNLGQGPELLIRYENEEAVDDSQLPKDRFSAERLKGVDSTLKIQPAELGDSAVYLCASSLGGGGAEQYFGPGTRLTVT.

The CDR3 protein is CSISTSGGNLRLGEQFF. CDR3 coding DNA: TGCAGCATATCGACTAGCGGGGGGAATTTGAGGTTGGGTGAGCAGTTCTTC. The chain combines TRBV29-1 with TRBJ2-1; TRBD2 aligns across 13 bases. The CDR3 totals 17 residues. Trimming at V came to 8 bases and at J to 9 bases, leaving 19 bases not matched to a gene. Germline loops: CDR1 SQVTM, CDR2 ANQGSEA.

CDR3 sequence (DNA): TGCAGCGTTGTAAAGGAAACAGATACGCAGTATTTT. Residues: CSVVKETDTQYF. The rearrangement joins TRBV29-1 to TRBJ2-3; D uncertain. This CDR3 has 12 amino acids. The V gene's germline CDR1 is SQVTM and CDR2 ANQGSEA. Trimming took 4 bases from V and 3 from J, leaving 8 bases between them.

The rearrangement links TRBV9 to TRBJ2-3; 10 bases align to TRBD2. From germline, CDR1 is SGDLS and CDR2 YYNGEE. V was pared by 0 bases and J by 0 bases, with 4 bases of the junction left unmatched. The CDR3 consists of 17 residues. The CDR3 is CASSVAASGSSTDTQYF. In DNA form, the CDR3 reads TGTGCCAGCAGCGTAGCGGCTAGCGGGAGTAGCACAGATACGCAGTATTTT.

V and J are TRBV10-3 and TRBJ1-2; 7 nucleotides match TRBD1. V shed 9 bases, J shed 1 base, and the junction held 5 bases outside the gene matches. CDR3 length equals 13 residues. Per the germline V gene, CDR1 is ENHRY and CDR2 is SYGVKD. The CDR3 is CAMGDSLNYGYTF. DNA for the CDR3: TGTGCCATGGGGGACAGCCTTAACTATGGCTACACCTTC.

The genes are TRBV11-2 and TRBJ1-1, with D unresolved. CDR1 and CDR2 (germline): SGHAT, FQNNGV. V was cut by 2 bases and J by 2 bases, with 6 bases left in between. CDR3 length: 13 residues. The CDR3 here is CASSLRLNTEAFF. DNA of the CDR3: TGTGCCAGCAGCTTAAGGCTAAACACTGAAGCTTTCTTT.

This sequence joins TRBV5-6 and TRBJ2-2; TRBD2 agrees at 7 bases. Per the germline V gene, CDR1 is SGHDT and CDR2 is YYEEEE. The CDR3 extends over 16 amino acids. J gave up 3 bases and V 2 bases, and 7 bases lay outside the gene matches. CDR3 bases: TGTGCCAGCAGCTTTTTACGGGAGGTCGACACCGGGGAGCTGTTTTTT. It translates to CASSFLREVDTGELFF.